The 15 T cell receptor beta chains reported below all come from one sample, sequenced in a study of beta chain features in type 1 diabetes. No antigen has been assigned to these receptors. The study reverse transcribed the entire isolated RNA, so it sequenced expressed TCRB transcripts. The data were produced by immunoSEQ multiplex PCR, yet TCRdb's version contains in-frame clones alone and is incomplete. Here the sample spans more than 250,000 clones, approximately 15% being singletons. Findings and caveats of the study: Within each of all four CD4+ subsets, Type 1 diabetes patients had TCRB CDR3s that were moderately but significantly shorter.

Sequenced material: naive CD4+ T cells from blood. The receptors come from a young man with type 1 diabetes.

V gene TRBV4-3 combines with J gene TRBJ2-1; 8 nucleotides align to TRBD2. CDR3 length: 19 residues. Trimming at V came to 0 bases and at J to 0 bases, leaving 10 bases not matched to a gene. CDR1 LGHNA and CDR2 YSLEER come from the germline V gene. CDR3 nucleotides: TGCGCCAGCAGCCAAGACCTCAGCGGGAGAGCTAGCTCCTACAATGAGCAGTTCTTC. Its protein product is CASSQDLSGRASSYNEQFF.

This clone was detected a few times. V usage is TRBV7-9 and J usage is TRBJ2-1; 11 nucleotides align to TRBD2. The CDR3 totals 17 residues. Germline CDR1 reads SEHNR; CDR2 reads FQNEAQ (reference sequence). The V and J ends lost 2 bases and 5 bases, in that order; junction bases with no gene match: 8. The CDR3 nucleotides are TGTGCCAGCAGCTTACCCCCGGGACTAGCGGTAAACAATGAGCAGTTCTTC. This sequence encodes CASSLPPGLAVNNEQFF.

The chain employs TRBV11-2 and TRBJ2-3, with TRBD2 as a possible D gene (5 bases). From germline, CDR1 is SGHAT and CDR2 FQNNGV. Trimming stripped 4 bases from V and 0 bases from J, with 14 bases between. The CDR3 extends over 16 amino acids. For the CDR3, the DNA is TGTGCCAGCAGCTCCAGTTACCGCGGGAGCACAGATACGCAGTATTTT. Encoded protein: CASSSSYRGSTDTQYF.

The J gene is TRBJ2-7, the V gene TRBV19, with TRBD2 matching over 13 bases. V lost 6 bases to trimming and J lost 5 bases; unmatched junction nucleotides: 1. The germline CDR1 and CDR2 sequences are LNHDA and SQIVND (reference sequence). The CDR3 totals 13 residues. CDR3 bases: TGTGCCAGTAGACTAGCGGGAGGGAACGAGCAGTACTTC. Protein product: CASRLAGGNEQYF.

The rearrangement uses TRBV19 and TRBJ2-1, with TRBD2 matching over 9 bases. The V gene end was trimmed by 3 bases and the J gene end by 7 bases; junction bases not matched to a gene: 7. This CDR3 contains 15 residues. Germline values: CDR1 LNHDA, CDR2 SQIVND (reference sequence). CDR3 bases: TGTGCCAGTAGTATTTCAGCGGGAGGTGTAAATGAGCAGTTCTTC. Translation gives CASSISAGGVNEQFF.

This clone turned up a few times. The chain is built from TRBV10-3 and TRBJ2-6; 8 bases are a match to TRBD1. This CDR3 region has 16 residues. In germline, CDR1 is ENHRY, CDR2 SYGVKD. The V and J ends lost 2 bases and 2 bases, in that order; junction bases with no gene match: 2. CDR3 amino acids: CAISEADRAGANVLTF. CDR3 DNA sequence: TGTGCCATCAGTGAGGCGGACAGGGCTGGGGCCAACGTCCTGACTTTC.

V is TRBV4-2 and J is TRBJ1-1, with D possibly matching TRBD1 (5 bases). The germline CDR1 and CDR2 sequences are LGHNA and YNFKEQ. The CDR3 length is 13 residues. With 0 bases removed from V and 8 bases from J, the gap between germline ends came to 10 bases. CDR3 nucleotides: TGTGCCAGCAGCCAAGATTTGCACAGGGAAGCTTTCTTT. Translation gives CASSQDLHREAFF.

This clone was picked up a small number of times. The chain couples TRBV18 to TRBJ1-5, with D tentatively TRBD1 (5 bases). Trimming shortened V by 2 bases and J by 0 bases, and 17 bases separated the two germline ends. The CDR3 length is 18 residues. Per germline, CDR1 KGHSH and CDR2 LQKENI. For the CDR3, the DNA is TGTGCCAGCTCACCATTTGGGGCGGGAATTTATAGCAATCAGCCCCAGCATTTT. Its protein product is CASSPFGAGIYSNQPQHF.

The chain links TRBV7-9 to TRBJ1-2; D is possibly TRBD1 (5 bases). Between the trimmed V and J ends, which lost 5 bases and 7 bases, there was a span of 8 bases. CDR3 size: 11 residues. From germline, CDR1 is SEHNR and CDR2 FQNEAQ (reference sequence). In DNA, the CDR3 is TGTGCCAGCAGCCCGGACACTGGCTACACCTTC. Its protein is CASSPDTGYTF.

The chain is built from TRBV5-1 and TRBJ1-2, with D possibly being TRBD1 (5 bases). Germline assignment: CDR1 SGHRS and CDR2 YFSETQ. The CDR3 runs to 14 residues. V lost 0 bases to trimming and J lost 6 bases, with 12 bases between them. The CDR3 protein is CASSLDSAGHGYTF. DNA for the CDR3: TGCGCCAGCAGCTTGGATTCGGCAGGGCATGGCTACACCTTC.

The table lists this clone with a few counts. The chain joins TRBV6-5 to TRBJ1-2, with no clear D. CDR1 and CDR2 (germline): MNHEY, SVGAGI. The CDR3 is made up of 15 amino acids. The ends were cut back, 2 bases at V and 4 bases at J, with 14 bases in the middle. CDR3 protein: CASSYDGSLGYGYTF. The CDR3 DNA reads TGTGCCAGCAGTTACGATGGCAGTCTAGGCTATGGCTACACCTTC.

This clone was detected a few times. The V and J genes are TRBV5-4 and TRBJ2-1, with TRBD2 identical over 8 bases. Germline V lookup: CDR1 SGHNT, CDR2 YYREEE (reference sequence). The CDR3 consists of 15 residues. V trimming: 0 bases; J trimming: 7 bases; junction bases outside the gene matches: 6. CDR3 amino acids: CASSLAAGVGNEQFF. CDR3 in DNA: TGTGCCAGCAGCTTGGCAGCGGGAGTGGGGAATGAGCAGTTCTTC.

The sample holds a few counts of this clone. The V and J genes are TRBV19 and TRBJ2-3; 10 nucleotides agree with TRBD1. The germline V gene encodes CDR1 LNHDA and CDR2 SQIVND (reference sequence). Trimming took 6 bases from V and 6 from J; bases not matched to a gene: 6. This CDR3 spans 14 amino acids. The CDR3 DNA follows: TGTGCCAGTAGCGACAGGGGGCGGCTCGATACGCAGTATTTT. This sequence encodes CASSDRGRLDTQYF.

The chain links TRBV6-1 to TRBJ2-3; 11 positions agree with TRBD1. Losses at the gene ends were 6 bases for V and 14 bases for J; bases not matched to a gene: 7. This CDR3 has 12 amino acids. CDR1 is MNHNS, CDR2 SASEGT, per germline. The CDR3 spells CASSDGQGALYF. The CDR3 DNA is TGTGCCAGCAGCGATGGACAGGGGGCTCTGTATTTT.

V and J are TRBV2 and TRBJ2-7; D not certain. The CDR3 sequence is 12 residues long. Trimming cost V 4 bases and J 6 bases, with 10 bases left between them. Germline V lookup: CDR1 SNHLY, CDR2 FYNNEI. DNA of the CDR3: TGTGCCAGCAGTGGACTCTCCGTCGAGCAGTACTTC. This sequence encodes CASSGLSVEQYF.